The source of this T cell receptor beta chain is a study of early T cells in non-severe SARS-CoV-2 infection. From the 5' RACE reads, TCRdb called clonotypes with MiXCR, one entry per CDR3 protein. The sample comprises about 81,000 distinct CDR3 sequences, about 6.5% of which are singletons, and under 10% rests with the top ten. With V trimmed by 4 bases and J by 1 base, 9 bases remained unmatched. The CDR3 totals 16 residues. Germline CDR1 is SGHRS and CDR2 is YFSETQ. The sequenced sample was whole blood. This chain joins TRBV5-1 and TRBJ1-1; TRBD1 agrees at 8 bases. The receptor was derived from an adult who was a healthcare worker with PCR-confirmed SARS-CoV-2 infection or an uninfected control (not recorded which). The CDR3 region has the DNA TGCGCCAGCAGCCCACTTCCCGGACAGGGGAACACTGAAGCTTTCTTT. It encodes CASSPLPGQGNTEAFF.